One and the same sample provided the 17 T cell receptor beta chains below, sequenced in a study of radiotherapy plus CTLA-4 blockade in lung cancer. Data came from immunoSEQ multiplex PCR; TCRdb stores just in-frame clones and leaves some out. Altogether approximately 80,000 clones are present, 78% being singletons, with the ten largest covering approximately 24%. The sample in question was peripheral blood, obtained from a patient treated with radiotherapy plus ipilimumab. The receptors originated from a human donor with non-small cell lung cancer whose response to radiotherapy plus ipilimumab could not be evaluated. Some clones in this sample may be carry-over from other donors' samples.

Turning to this clone: The junction shows a germline mismatch at one end, possibly a read error. The chain combines TRBV7-7 with TRBJ2-5; D is possibly TRBD1 (5 bases). The CDR3 is made up of 15 amino acids. CDR1 is SSHAT and CDR2 is FNYEAQ in the germline V gene (reference sequence). The CDR3: CASSRSRALKETQYF. The CDR3 nucleotides are TGTGCTAGCAGCCGAAGCAGGGCTCTTAAGGAGACCCAGTACTTC.

The rearrangement joins TRBV10-3 to TRBJ2-1, with 11 bases lining up with TRBD1. In germline, CDR1 is ENHRY, CDR2 SYGVKD. V gave up 10 bases and J gave up 7 bases; unmatched junction bases: 9. The CDR3 extends over 14 amino acids. CDR3 sequence reads: CATRTGGDLNEQFF. The CDR3 region has the DNA TGTGCCACCAGGACAGGGGGCGATCTGAATGAGCAGTTCTTC.

The chain is built from TRBV5-1 and TRBJ2-3, with a weak D call TRBD2 (5 bases). Germline values: CDR1 SGHRS, CDR2 YFSETQ. The CDR3 sequence is 16 residues long. Trimming cost V 3 bases and J 0 bases, with 14 bases left between them. CDR3 coding DNA: TGCGCCAGCAGCTGGTCAAGCGGTATCAGCACAGATACGCAGTATTTT. This translates into CASSWSSGISTDTQYF.

The chain uses TRBV27 and TRBJ2-5; TRBD2 matches at 7 bases. CDR1 and CDR2 from the germline V gene are MNHEY and SMNVEV (reference sequence). V shed 3 bases, J shed 5 bases, and the junction held 3 bases outside the gene matches. The CDR3 length is 13 residues. The chain's CDR3 is CASSLGGSETQYF. CDR3 in DNA: TGTGCCAGCAGTTTGGGAGGGTCCGAGACCCAGTACTTC.

The V gene is TRBV4-3, the J gene TRBJ1-1, with 8 nucleotides matching TRBD1. J lost 5 bases, V lost 4 bases, and 6 bases had no gene match. This CDR3 spans 14 amino acids. Germline values: CDR1 LGHNA, CDR2 YSLEER. As DNA, the CDR3 is TGCGCCAGCAGCCCCGGACAGGGAGAAACTGAAGCTTTCTTT. Translating gives CASSPGQGETEAFF.

The rearrangement joins TRBV7-9 to TRBJ2-7, with 10 bases lining up with TRBD2. Germline V gene data show CDR1 as SEHNR and CDR2 as FQNEAQ (reference sequence). The CDR3 loop spans 17 amino acids. With 5 bases clipped from V and 1 base from J, the junction kept 11 bases outside the gene matches. In DNA form, the CDR3 reads TGTGCCAGCAGCGCCCGGACTAGCGGCATCTCTTCCTACGAGCAGTACTTC. This codes for CASSARTSGISSYEQYF.

This clone was observed a handful of times. The chain couples TRBV5-4 to TRBJ2-5; 8 nucleotides line up with TRBD1. The J segment lost 5 bases and the V segment lost 3 bases, leaving 6 bases of the junction unmatched. The CDR3 is 14 amino acids. Germline loops: CDR1 SGHNT, CDR2 YYREEE (reference sequence). CDR3 sequence (DNA): TGTGCCAGCAGCTCGAGCCGGGACAGGGAGACCCAGTACTTC. It encodes CASSSSRDRETQYF.

This clone came up once. The chain recombines TRBV7-2 with TRBJ1-2; 7 nucleotides line up with TRBD1. The J segment lost 4 bases and the V segment lost 5 bases, leaving 4 bases of the junction unmatched. The CDR3 covers 13 residues. From germline, CDR1 is SGHTA and CDR2 FQGNSA. The CDR3 is CASSRWDSYGYTF. CDR3 coding DNA: TGTGCCAGCAGCAGATGGGACAGCTATGGCTACACCTTC.

The gene calls are TRBV25-1 and TRBJ1-2; tentatively, D is TRBD1 (5 bases). The CDR3 consists of 13 residues. Germline CDR1 is MGHDK and CDR2 is SYGVNS. With 7 bases removed from V and 6 bases from J, the gap between germline ends came to 15 bases. The CDR3 DNA follows: TGTGCCAGCACCCACTGGGGGGGAGATGGCTACACCTTC. Protein sequence: CASTHWGGDGYTF.

The rearrangement uses TRBV7-6 and TRBJ2-5; 9 bases fit TRBD2. From germline, CDR1 is SGHVS and CDR2 FNYEAQ. CDR3 length: 14 amino acids. V trimming: 0 bases; J trimming: 5 bases; junction bases outside the gene matches: 1. The CDR3 DNA reads as TGTGCCAGCAGCTTAGCTGCGGGAGGGGAGACCCAGTACTTC. It encodes CASSLAAGGETQYF.

The chain combines TRBV5-4 with TRBJ2-2; possibly TRBD1 for D (5 bases). The ends were cut back, 4 bases at V and 4 bases at J, with 17 bases in the middle. The germline gives CDR1 SGHNT, CDR2 YYREEE (reference sequence). This CDR3 contains 16 residues. The CDR3 DNA reads TGTGCCAGCAGCCCGCAGGGAAAGTCGGTCACCGGGGAGCTGTTTTTT. Encoded protein: CASSPQGKSVTGELFF.

Here the CDR3 DNA reads TGTGCCATCACCGCGACTAGCGGGGGACTAGGAGAGACCCAGTACTTC. Protein: CAITATSGGLGETQYF. The genes are TRBV10-3 and TRBJ2-5, with 12 bases lining up with TRBD2. V lost 7 bases to trimming and J lost 4 bases; unmatched junction nucleotides: 10. The CDR3 extends over 16 amino acids. The germline V gene encodes CDR1 ENHRY and CDR2 SYGVKD.

This sequence joins TRBV5-1 and TRBJ2-3, with 8 bases lining up with TRBD2. V dropped 4 bases and J dropped 4; count of bases not matched to a gene: 17. CDR3 length: 18 residues. Germline V gene lookup returns CDR1 SGHRS and CDR2 YFSETQ. DNA of the CDR3: TGCGCCAGCAGCCCTACCCCGACCGGGACTAGGTATTCAGATACGCAGTATTTT. It specifies CASSPTPTGTRYSDTQYF.

The CDR3 DNA sequence: TGTGCCAGCAGTCCGACAATCTACGAGCAGTACTTC. Translation gives CASSPTIYEQYF. V and J are TRBV6-6 and TRBJ2-7; D is ambiguous. The CDR3 has 12 residues. In germline, CDR1 is MNHNY, CDR2 SVGAGI (reference sequence). Between the trimmed V and J ends, which lost 5 bases and 3 bases, there was a span of 8 bases.

The chain combines TRBV5-6 with TRBJ2-5; TRBD1 might be the D (6 bases). V lost 4 bases and J lost 7, with 17 bases in between. The CDR3 sequence is 14 residues long. Germline V CDR1 and CDR2: SGHDT, YYEEEE. CDR3 sequence: CASSPNRARGTQYF. CDR3 bases: TGTGCCAGCAGCCCCAACAGGGCACGGGGGACCCAGTACTTC.

The chain recombines TRBV19 with TRBJ1-5, with 9 bases lining up with TRBD1. CDR1 and CDR2 (germline): LNHDA, SQIVND (reference sequence). CDR3 size: 13 residues. With V trimmed by 7 bases and J by 7 bases, 5 bases remained unmatched. CDR3: CASIGDRAQPQHF. The CDR3 nucleotides are TGTGCCAGTATAGGGGACAGGGCCCAGCCCCAGCATTTT. The whole variable domain, filled in from reference TRBV19 and TRBJ1-5, reads DGGITQSPKYLFRKEGQNVTLSCEQNLNHDAMYWYRQDPGQGLRLIYYSQIVNDFQKGDIAEGYSVSREKKESFPLTVTSAQKNPTAFYLCASIGDRAQPQHFGDGTRLSIL.

In nucleotides, the CDR3 is TGTGCCAGCAGCTTGGCAGGGGAGGGGGCCAACGTCCTGACTTTC. Translated: CASSLAGEGANVLTF. The chain joins TRBV5-4 to TRBJ2-6; a possible D gene is TRBD1 (6 bases). Germline loops: CDR1 SGHNT, CDR2 YYREEE (reference sequence). The CDR3 spans 15 residues. Trimming pared 0 bases from V and 4 bases from J, leaving 8 bases between.